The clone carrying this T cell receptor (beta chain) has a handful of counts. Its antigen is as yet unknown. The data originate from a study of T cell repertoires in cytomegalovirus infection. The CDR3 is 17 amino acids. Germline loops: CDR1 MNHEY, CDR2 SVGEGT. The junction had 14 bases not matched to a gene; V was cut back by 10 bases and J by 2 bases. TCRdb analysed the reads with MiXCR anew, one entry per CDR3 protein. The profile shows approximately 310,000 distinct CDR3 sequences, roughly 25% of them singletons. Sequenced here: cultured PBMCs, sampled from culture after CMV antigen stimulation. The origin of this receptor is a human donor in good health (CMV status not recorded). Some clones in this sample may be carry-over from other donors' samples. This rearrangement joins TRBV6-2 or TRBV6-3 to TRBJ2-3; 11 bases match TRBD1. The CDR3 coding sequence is TGTGCCACCAGCCTAAGAGGACAGGGGGCTAACACAGATACGCAGTATTTT. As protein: CATSLRGQGANTDTQYF.